These T cell receptor beta chains were read from a single sample in a study of metastatic and nonmetastatic thyroid tumors. TCRdb re-clonotyped the PCR reads via MiXCR. Here the sample spans around 34,000 clones, about 20% being singletons. The specimen was tumor tissue. These receptors were collected from a male donor with papillary thyroid cancer or a benign thyroid nodule (not recorded which). Some clones in this sample may be carry-over from other donors' samples. Both conserved end residues are part of each CDR3. Fields, in order: clone size, V gene, D gene, J gene, CDR3 DNA, CDR3 protein. D genes are given only for firm matches. Size tells how often a clone was seen (once, few, many) or the class of an expanded clone, and some rows leave it out.

clone size: once; V gene: TRBV5-1; D gene: TRBD1; J gene: TRBJ1-2; CDR3 DNA: TGCGCCAGCAGCTTGGGCGGACAGGGGCACACCTTC; CDR3 protein: CASSLGGQGHTF
clone size: medium-sized; V gene: TRBV27; D gene: TRBD1; J gene: TRBJ1-1; CDR3 DNA: TGTGCCAGCAGTTGGACAGGCGGTAACACTGAAGCTTTCTTT; CDR3 protein: CASSWTGGNTEAFF
clone size: many; V gene: TRBV5-6; D gene: TRBD2; J gene: TRBJ2-3; CDR3 DNA: TGTGCCAGCAGCCCGGACCCTAGCGGGAGAGGAGATACGCAGTATTTT; CDR3 protein: CASSPDPSGRGDTQYF
clone size: few; V gene: TRBV6-5; D gene: .; J gene: TRBJ2-2; CDR3 DNA: TGTGCCAACAGTTACGTCGAGGGGGCCGGGGAGCTGTTTTTT; CDR3 protein: CANSYVEGAGELFF
clone size: .; V gene: TRBV20-1; D gene: .; J gene: TRBJ2-3; CDR3 DNA: TGCAGTGCAGTGACAGGGAGGGGCACAGATACGCAGTATTTT; CDR3 protein: CSAVTGRGTDTQYF
clone size: .; V gene: TRBV5-1; D gene: .; J gene: TRBJ2-2; CDR3 DNA: TGCGCCAGCAGCTTGAGTCAGGGGAACACCGGGGAGCTGTTTTTT; CDR3 protein: CASSLSQGNTGELFF
clone size: .; V gene: TRBV11-2; D gene: .; J gene: TRBJ1-2; CDR3 DNA: TGTGCCAGCAGCGGTTTTAGAACTAACTATGGCTACACCTTC; CDR3 protein: CASSGFRTNYGYTF
clone size: medium-sized; V gene: TRBV6-1; D gene: .; J gene: TRBJ2-7; CDR3 DNA: TGTGCCAGCAGAGAAGGTTACAGGAGCTCCTACGAGCAGTACTTC; CDR3 protein: CASREGYRSSYEQYF
clone size: few; V gene: TRBV5-4; D gene: .; J gene: TRBJ2-3; CDR3 DNA: TGTGCCAGCGGCCCAGGACAGCCCACAGATACGCAGTATTTT; CDR3 protein: CASGPGQPTDTQYF
clone size: few; V gene: TRBV28; D gene: TRBD2; J gene: TRBJ2-7; CDR3 DNA: TGTGCCAGTATTTACCTGGCGGGAGGGTACGAGCAGTACTTC; CDR3 protein: CASIYLAGGYEQYF
clone size: .; V gene: TRBV28; D gene: .; J gene: TRBJ1-6; CDR3 DNA: TGTGCCAGCAGCTCGACAGGCCGGGTCGGCCCCCTCAACTTT; CDR3 protein: CASSSTGRVGPLNF
clone size: .; V gene: TRBV27; D gene: .; J gene: TRBJ2-1; CDR3 DNA: TGTGCCAGCAGGGCTAGCTGGAAGTGTGAGCAGTTCTTC; CDR3 protein: CASRASWKCEQFF
clone size: .; V gene: TRBV6-4; D gene: TRBD2; J gene: TRBJ2-1; CDR3 DNA: TGTGCCAGCAGCGGAGAAGGGACTAGCGGCTACAATGAGCAGTTCTTC; CDR3 protein: CASSGEGTSGYNEQFF
clone size: .; V gene: TRBV4-1; D gene: .; J gene: TRBJ2-3; CDR3 DNA: TGCGCCAGCAGCCCTGACAGGAACACAGATACGCAGTATTTT; CDR3 protein: CASSPDRNTDTQYF
clone size: few; V gene: TRBV19; D gene: TRBD1; J gene: TRBJ2-1; CDR3 DNA: TGTGCCAGTAGTATAGGCGGACAGGGCTTTGATGAGCAGTTCTTC; CDR3 protein: CASSIGGQGFDEQFF
clone size: .; V gene: TRBV28; D gene: .; J gene: TRBJ1-2; CDR3 DNA: TGTGCCAGCAGTTTATCATCGTCGGGGGATAATGGCTACACCTTC; CDR3 protein: CASSLSSSGDNGYTF
clone size: many; V gene: TRBV10-3; D gene: TRBD2; J gene: TRBJ2-3; CDR3 DNA: TGTGCCAGCAGGGCAATTAGCGGGAGCCACACAGATACGCAGTATTTT; CDR3 protein: CASRAISGSHTDTQYF
clone size: .; V gene: TRBV6-6; D gene: .; J gene: TRBJ2-7; CDR3 DNA: TGTGCCAGCAGTTACGGTAGAGGGGGCTACGAGCAGTACTTC; CDR3 protein: CASSYGRGGYEQYF
clone size: many; V gene: TRBV19; D gene: TRBD1; J gene: TRBJ1-1; CDR3 DNA: TGTGCCAGTCGACTCGGCCACAGGGGTACTGAAGCTTTCTTT; CDR3 protein: CASRLGHRGTEAFF
clone size: .; V gene: TRBV10-3; D gene: .; J gene: TRBJ1-2; CDR3 DNA: TGTGCCATCAGTTATCACGGTTTGTACTATGGCTACACCTTC; CDR3 protein: CAISYHGLYYGYTF
clone size: medium-sized; V gene: TRBV12-3/TRBV12-4; D gene: TRBD2; J gene: TRBJ2-7; CDR3 DNA: TGTGCCAGCAGTTCTGTAGCGGGAGGGCCTAATTACGAGCAGTACTTC; CDR3 protein: CASSSVAGGPNYEQYF
clone size: many; V gene: TRBV3-1; D gene: .; J gene: TRBJ2-1; CDR3 DNA: TGTGCCAGCAGCCAAGAAATGGTCAGGGGAAACGAGCAGTTCTTC; CDR3 protein: CASSQEMVRGNEQFF
clone size: many; V gene: TRBV5-4; D gene: .; J gene: TRBJ2-2; CDR3 DNA: TGTGCCAGCAGCTTGGGACGGATAAGGGGAGCGAACACCGGGGAGCTGTTTTTT; CDR3 protein: CASSLGRIRGANTGELFF
clone size: many; V gene: TRBV5-8; D gene: TRBD2; J gene: TRBJ2-3; CDR3 DNA: TGTGCCAGCAGCTGGGGACTAAACCTTCGGTATACGCAGTATTTT; CDR3 protein: CASSWGLNLRYTQYF
clone size: .; V gene: TRBV20-1; D gene: .; J gene: TRBJ2-1; CDR3 DNA: TGCAGTGCTAGAGAGTACAGCCACGAGCAGTACAATGAGCAGTTCTTC; CDR3 protein: CSAREYSHEQYNEQFF
clone size: few; V gene: TRBV27; D gene: .; J gene: TRBJ1-2; CDR3 DNA: TGTGCCAGCAGTTTAAGGGGTGGCTATGGCTACACCTTC; CDR3 protein: CASSLRGGYGYTF
clone size: few; V gene: TRBV6-1; D gene: .; J gene: TRBJ2-7; CDR3 DNA: TGTGCCAGCAGCAGCGAGAACAACAGGGCTCAGCAGTACTTC; CDR3 protein: CASSSENNRAQQYF
clone size: many; V gene: TRBV9; D gene: TRBD2; J gene: TRBJ2-1; CDR3 DNA: TGTGCCAGCAGCGTAGAGTTACTAGCGGGTGGTGTTGAGCAGTTCTTC; CDR3 protein: CASSVELLAGGVEQFF
clone size: many; V gene: TRBV2; D gene: TRBD2; J gene: TRBJ2-4; CDR3 DNA: TGTGCCAGCAGTAAACTAGCGGGAGGGGGAAACATTCAGTACTTC; CDR3 protein: CASSKLAGGGNIQYF
clone size: .; V gene: TRBV28; D gene: .; J gene: TRBJ2-2; CDR3 DNA: TGTGCCAGCATTTTTGCCGCCGGGGAGCTGTTTTTT; CDR3 protein: CASIFAAGELFF
clone size: medium-sized; V gene: TRBV7-2; D gene: TRBD1; J gene: TRBJ1-2; CDR3 DNA: TGTGCCAGCAGCTTAGGAGGTGGACGGACAGGGGAATATGGCTACACCTTC; CDR3 protein: CASSLGGGRTGEYGYTF
clone size: .; V gene: TRBV6-4; D gene: TRBD2; J gene: TRBJ2-7; CDR3 DNA: TGTGCCAGCATCCTAAGTGGACTAGCGCCAGGCTACGAGCAGTACTTC; CDR3 protein: CASILSGLAPGYEQYF
clone size: many; V gene: TRBV3-1; D gene: TRBD2; J gene: TRBJ2-3; CDR3 DNA: TGTGCCAGCAGCCAAGAGCTAGCGGGGTACACAGATACGCAGTATTTT; CDR3 protein: CASSQELAGYTDTQYF
clone size: .; V gene: TRBV3-1; D gene: .; J gene: TRBJ1-3; CDR3 DNA: TGTGCCAGCAGCCAATGGGGCTCTGGAAACACCATATATTTT; CDR3 protein: CASSQWGSGNTIYF
clone size: few; V gene: TRBV7-8; D gene: TRBD2; J gene: TRBJ2-5; CDR3 DNA: TGTGCCAGCAGCTCAGGGACTAGCGGGGCTACAGATACCCAGTACTTC; CDR3 protein: CASSSGTSGATDTQYF
clone size: .; V gene: TRBV2; D gene: .; J gene: TRBJ1-1; CDR3 DNA: TGTGCCAGCAGAGAGGAGCGATTGAACACTGAAGCTTTCTTT; CDR3 protein: CASREERLNTEAFF
clone size: .; V gene: TRBV11-2; D gene: .; J gene: TRBJ2-3; CDR3 DNA: TGTGCCAGCAGCTTGGGGGGCGCGAATAAAGATACGCAGTATTTT; CDR3 protein: CASSLGGANKDTQYF
clone size: many; V gene: TRBV11-2; D gene: .; J gene: TRBJ2-7; CDR3 DNA: TGTGCCAGCAGCCCCTCTAGTCCCTACGAGCAGTACTTC; CDR3 protein: CASSPSSPYEQYF
clone size: few; V gene: TRBV7-9; D gene: .; J gene: TRBJ1-1; CDR3 DNA: TGTGCCAGCAGCTTAGGTGTCCTGGGGGCCGCTGAAGCTTTCTTT; CDR3 protein: CASSLGVLGAAEAFF
clone size: many; V gene: TRBV5-4; D gene: .; J gene: TRBJ2-2; CDR3 DNA: TGTGCCAGCAGCGCGGTGGGGGGGCGTACCGGGGAGCTGTTTTTT; CDR3 protein: CASSAVGGRTGELFF
clone size: once; V gene: TRBV20-1; D gene: .; J gene: TRBJ2-3; CDR3 DNA: TGCAGTGCTTCCCTCAACCCCGGGCTGGGAGATACGCAGTATTTT; CDR3 protein: CSASLNPGLGDTQYF
clone size: few; V gene: TRBV6-1; D gene: .; J gene: TRBJ1-6; CDR3 DNA: TGTGCCAGCAGTGAAGCGAGAGGGAAGGGTGTTTCCCTCCACTTT; CDR3 protein: CASSEARGKGVSLHF
clone size: many; V gene: TRBV7-2; D gene: TRBD1; J gene: TRBJ1-1; CDR3 DNA: TGTGCCAGCAGCGTGGACAGGACGAACACTGAAGCTTTCTTT; CDR3 protein: CASSVDRTNTEAFF
clone size: .; V gene: TRBV30; D gene: .; J gene: TRBJ2-7; CDR3 DNA: TGTGCCTGGAGTTCCCGGACATCCTACTCCTACGAGCAGTACTTC; CDR3 protein: CAWSSRTSYSYEQYF
clone size: .; V gene: TRBV6-2/TRBV6-3; D gene: .; J gene: TRBJ2-1; CDR3 DNA: TGTGCCAGCAGCGTAGATCAGGGTGGCTACAATGAGCAGTTCTTC; CDR3 protein: CASSVDQGGYNEQFF
clone size: .; V gene: TRBV7-9; D gene: .; J gene: TRBJ2-7; CDR3 DNA: TGTGCCAGCAGCTTTGGGGACCACGAGCAGTACTTC; CDR3 protein: CASSFGDHEQYF
clone size: .; V gene: TRBV6-2/TRBV6-3; D gene: .; J gene: TRBJ1-2; CDR3 DNA: TGTGCCAGCAGTTACCCAGACGGAAGCCTATCTAACTATGGCTACACCTTC; CDR3 protein: CASSYPDGSLSNYGYTF
clone size: many; V gene: TRBV4-2; D gene: .; J gene: TRBJ1-2; CDR3 DNA: TGTGCCAGCAGCCAAGGGGGCGCTTTCTATGGCTACACCTTC; CDR3 protein: CASSQGGAFYGYTF
clone size: .; V gene: TRBV11-2; D gene: .; J gene: TRBJ2-1; CDR3 DNA: TGTGCCGGCAGCTTAGGTTGGGATGCTTACGCTGAGCAGTTCTTC; CDR3 protein: CAGSLGWDAYAEQFF